A single sample gave rise to the 30 T cell receptor beta chains below, sequenced in a study of cytomegalovirus exposure and HLA in healthy donors. Amplification used 60 Vbeta primers and 13 Jbeta primers. The table came from immunoSEQ multiplex PCR; TCRdb's copy has only in-frame clones and leaves some out. The top ten clones hold about 6.6% of a sample with around 130,000 clones, approximately 8.6% of them seen once. The specimen was PBMCs. The origin of the receptors is a woman aged 40 to 50 in good health and CMV-seropositive.

This clone was observed a handful of times. J is TRBJ1-2 and V is TRBV18; D possibly corresponds to TRBD1 (5 bases). CDR1 and CDR2 (germline): KGHSH, LQKENI. V lost 6 bases and J 5 bases, leaving 16 bases between the germline ends. The CDR3 sequence is 14 residues long. The CDR3 loop reads CASSEGPGHYGYTF. In DNA form, the CDR3 reads TGTGCCAGCTCGGAGGGGCCTGGACATTATGGCTACACCTTC.

This clone was picked up a small number of times. The chain carries TRBV27 and TRBJ2-7; TRBD1 aligns across 10 bases. Looked up from germline, CDR1 is MNHEY and CDR2 is SMNVEV (reference sequence). With 4 bases clipped from V and 2 bases from J, the junction kept 5 bases outside the gene matches. The CDR3 consists of 15 residues. The CDR3 spells CASSWLGTGAYEQYF. The CDR3 nucleotides are TGTGCCAGCAGTTGGTTGGGGACAGGGGCCTACGAGCAGTACTTC.

This chain connects TRBV5-1 to TRBJ2-5; possibly TRBD2 for D (7 bases). V lost 4 bases, J lost 2 bases, and 12 bases lay in between. The CDR3 length is 14 residues. CDR1 is SGHRS, CDR2 YFSETQ, per germline. CDR3 DNA: TGCGCCAGCAGCACTGGGGGGGCTCAAGAGACCCAGTACTTC. Translated, it gives CASSTGGAQETQYF.

This clone was recorded a few times. The chain carries TRBV19 and TRBJ1-2, with D unresolved. Germline values: CDR1 LNHDA, CDR2 SQIVND (reference sequence). Trimming cost V 1 base and J 2 bases, with 8 bases left between them. CDR3 size: 14 residues. CDR3 coding DNA: TGTGCCAGTAGTATAGGCGGATTCAACTATGGCTACACCTTC. Translating gives CASSIGGFNYGYTF.

The genes are TRBV7-9 and TRBJ1-1, with D perhaps matching TRBD1 (6 bases). Trimming left V 3 bases short and J 2 bases short, with 10 bases between. The CDR3 extends over 14 amino acids. Per the germline V gene, CDR1 is SEHNR and CDR2 is FQNEAQ (reference sequence). The CDR3 region has the DNA TGTGCCAGCAGCTTTCAGGGGAGAAACACTGAAGCTTTCTTT. Its translation is CASSFQGRNTEAFF.

The chain couples TRBV6-5 to TRBJ2-3; 7 nucleotides align to TRBD2. J was trimmed by 5 bases and V by 2 bases; bases with no gene match: 4. The V gene's germline CDR1 is MNHEY and CDR2 SVGAGI. The CDR3 spans 14 residues. Here the CDR3 reads CASSYQGGIDTQYF. DNA of the CDR3: TGTGCCAGCAGTTACCAGGGAGGGATAGATACGCAGTATTTT.

V gene TRBV4-1 combines with J gene TRBJ1-4, with D uncertain. V lost 1 base, J lost 0 bases, and 9 bases lay in between. This CDR3 comprises 16 residues. Looked up from germline, CDR1 is MGHRA and CDR2 is YSYEKL. CDR3 protein: CASSQAQTTTNEKLFF. CDR3 bases: TGCGCCAGCAGCCAAGCCCAGACAACAACTAATGAAAAACTGTTTTTT.

This clone was counted ten times or more. The rearrangement links TRBV5-6 to TRBJ1-4; 9 bases are a match to TRBD1. V lost 4 bases and J lost 5; bases outside the gene matches: 9. The CDR3 is made up of 16 amino acids. CDR1 is SGHDT and CDR2 is YYEEEE in the germline V gene. The CDR3 loop reads CASSTATGGPNEKLFF. Written as DNA, the CDR3 is TGTGCCAGCAGCACTGCCACAGGGGGCCCCAATGAAAAACTGTTTTTT.

The chain uses TRBV6-1 and TRBJ1-6; unclear D gene. CDR1 is MNHNS, CDR2 SASEGT, per germline. CDR3 size: 14 residues. The ends were cut back, 1 base at V and 6 bases at J, with 7 bases in the middle. Here the CDR3 DNA reads TGTGCCAGCAGTGAAGGAGGACTTAATTCACCCCTCCACTTT. The encoded protein is CASSEGGLNSPLHF.

This clone was seen only a few times. The genes are TRBV19 and TRBJ1-5; 9 nucleotides align to TRBD1. Germline CDR1 LNHDA, CDR2 SQIVND (reference sequence). There are 17 residues in the CDR3. The trim removed 7 bases at V and 6 bases at J, leaving 16 bases unmatched. In DNA form, the CDR3 reads TGTGCCAGTACCCTACTGCTGGACAGGGGTAGGGGTCAGCCCCAGCATTTT. Translated: CASTLLLDRGRGQPQHF.

This sequence joins TRBV4-2 and TRBJ2-2; D possibly corresponds to TRBD2 (6 bases). V was trimmed by 4 bases and J by 7 bases, leaving 13 bases between them. The germline V gene has CDR1 LGHNA and CDR2 YNFKEQ. The CDR3 length is 14 residues. CDR3 sequence reads: CASSRDSQIGELFF. The CDR3 bases are TGTGCCAGCAGCCGGGACTCCCAGATCGGGGAGCTGTTTTTT.

The table lists this clone with a few counts. This chain joins TRBV5-1 and TRBJ2-7, with 7 bases matching TRBD1. Germline CDR1 SGHRS, CDR2 YFSETQ. The CDR3 loop spans 15 amino acids. J was trimmed by 6 bases and V by 0 bases; bases with no gene match: 9. The CDR3 DNA follows: TGCGCCAGCAGCTTGGGAACGACAGGGCGAGGCGAGCAGTACTTC. Its protein is CASSLGTTGRGEQYF.

This clone has just a few counts. The V call is TRBV7-8, the J call TRBJ2-1, with D uncertain. CDR1 is SGHVS and CDR2 is FQNEAQ in the germline V gene. Between the trimmed V and J ends, which lost 6 bases and 6 bases, there was a span of 9 bases. The CDR3 covers 12 residues. This CDR3 is CASSVSGNEQFF. The CDR3 DNA reads TGTGCCAGCAGTGTTTCGGGCAATGAGCAGTTCTTC.

The chain uses TRBV5-1 and TRBJ1-6; D gene uncertain. Germline V CDR1 and CDR2: SGHRS, YFSETQ. V shed 0 bases and J shed 8 bases, with 6 bases lying between them. The CDR3 is made up of 13 amino acids. The CDR3 reads CASSLDPDSPLHF. The DNA of the CDR3 is TGCGCCAGCAGCTTGGATCCCGATTCACCCCTCCACTTT.

This clone occurred a few times. The rearrangement uses TRBV15 and TRBJ1-1, with D maybe TRBD1 (5 bases). Trimming left V 3 bases short and J 1 base short, with 12 bases between. Per germline, CDR1 LNHNV and CDR2 YYDKDF (reference sequence). The CDR3 sequence is 15 residues long. DNA of the CDR3: TGTGCCACCAGCAGGAAAGCGGGGGGGAACACTGAAGCTTTCTTT. Translation: CATSRKAGGNTEAFF.

The chain is built from TRBV29-1 and TRBJ1-5; D perhaps matches TRBD1 (5 bases). The CDR3 runs to 13 residues. V shed 4 bases and J shed 0 bases, with 7 bases lying between them. Germline V gene lookup returns CDR1 SQVTM and CDR2 ANQGSEA. CDR3 sequence: CSVGQNSNQPQHF. CDR3 sequence (DNA): TGCAGCGTTGGACAGAATAGCAATCAGCCCCAGCATTTT.

This clone was found a few times. V is TRBV6-1 and J is TRBJ2-7, with D possibly TRBD1 on 5 matching bases. The CDR3 runs to 16 residues. Germline V gives CDR1 MNHNS, CDR2 SASEGT. V was cut by 0 bases and J by 2 bases, with 14 bases left in between. The CDR3 is CASSEAHRTRTYEQYF. In DNA form, the CDR3 reads TGTGCCAGCAGTGAAGCGCACAGGACACGGACCTACGAGCAGTACTTC.

This clone was found a few times. The chain uses TRBV7-8 and TRBJ2-7; 7 bases are a match to TRBD1. The CDR3 is 15 residues long. Trimming at V came to 5 bases and at J to 3 bases, leaving 10 bases not matched to a gene. CDR1 is SGHVS, CDR2 FQNEAQ, per germline. The CDR3 region is CASSHIDRDNYEQYF. The DNA for the CDR3 is TGTGCCAGCAGCCATATCGACAGGGATAACTACGAGCAGTACTTC. Full variable domain (outside the CDR3, taken from reference TRBV7-8 and TRBJ2-7): GAGVSQSPRYKVAKRGQDVALRCDPISGHVSLFWYQQALGQGPEFLTYFQNEAQLDKSGLPSDRFFAERPEGSVSTLKIQRTQQEDSAVYLCASSHIDRDNYEQYFGPGTRLTVT.

In its sample, this clone was seen a few times. The chain recombines TRBV7-6 with TRBJ2-7; D possibly corresponds to TRBD1 (6 bases). The CDR3 is 18 residues long. Germline loops: CDR1 SGHVS, CDR2 FNYEAQ. The V gene lost 1 base and the J gene lost 3 bases, with 22 bases spanning the gap. This chain's CDR3 is CASSLGHRDKTGRYEQYF. The CDR3 bases are TGTGCCAGCAGCTTAGGACATAGGGACAAAACCGGACGCTACGAGCAGTACTTC.

A few counts support this clone. The genes are TRBV6-5 and TRBJ2-7; 9 nucleotides match TRBD2. CDR1 MNHEY and CDR2 SVGAGI come from the germline V gene. J gave up 0 bases and V 6 bases, and 6 bases lay outside the gene matches. The CDR3 contains 15 residues. This CDR3 is CASSSSGTSSYEQYF. The CDR3 nucleotides read TGTGCCAGCAGCTCTAGCGGGACCAGCTCCTACGAGCAGTACTTC.

This clone has just a few counts. The V call is TRBV27, the J call TRBJ1-2; 7 bases are a match to TRBD1. The CDR3 has 13 amino acids. Germline lookup yields CDR1 MNHEY and CDR2 SMNVEV (reference sequence). V gave up 7 bases and J gave up 6 bases; unmatched junction bases: 8. The CDR3 sequence is CASKLTGSDGYTF. The CDR3 DNA sequence: TGTGCCAGCAAATTGACAGGGTCGGATGGCTACACCTTC.

This clone occurred a few times. The chain uses TRBV2 and TRBJ2-2; D ambiguous. This CDR3 contains 13 residues. V dropped 3 bases and J dropped 6 bases, with 8 bases sitting between them. The V gene's germline CDR1 is SNHLY and CDR2 FYNNEI. CDR3 coding DNA: TGTGCCAGCAGTGACCCACAACCCGGGGAGCTGTTTTTT. Residues: CASSDPQPGELFF.

This rearrangement joins TRBV5-1 to TRBJ2-1; 7 bases are shared with TRBD1. With V trimmed by 0 bases and J by 7 bases, 4 bases remained unmatched. Germline CDR1 SGHRS, CDR2 YFSETQ. This CDR3 is 14 amino acids long. This CDR3 is CASSLDGRGNEQFF. The DNA of the CDR3 is TGCGCCAGCAGCTTGGACGGCAGGGGGAATGAGCAGTTCTTC.

The chain links TRBV6-5 to TRBJ2-7; 8 bases align to TRBD1. The length of the CDR3 is 15 residues. V lost 6 bases, J lost 8 bases, and 15 bases stayed unmatched. Germline V gene data show CDR1 as MNHEY and CDR2 as SVGAGI. CDR3 sequence (DNA): TGTGCCAGCAGGGGGCGGGACAGGAGCTTTACGAAGCAGTACTTC. Its protein product is CASRGRDRSFTKQYF.

This clone turned up a few times. The chain couples TRBV29-1 to TRBJ2-2; 13 bases agree with TRBD2. The V and J ends lost 7 bases and 1 base, in that order; junction bases with no gene match: 9. Per the germline V gene, CDR1 is SQVTM and CDR2 is ANQGSEA. The length of the CDR3 is 17 residues. In DNA, the CDR3 is TGCAGCGCTTCCAGACTAGCGGGGGGCTTGAACACCGGGGAGCTGTTTTTT. Its translation is CSASRLAGGLNTGELFF.

By share, this clone counts as medium-sized. The genes are TRBV6-5 and TRBJ2-7; possibly TRBD1 for D (6 bases). Deletions cut 2 bases from V and 2 bases from J, with 10 bases between. Germline CDR1 is MNHEY and CDR2 is SVGAGI. The CDR3 has 14 residues. As DNA, the CDR3 is TGTGCCAGCAGTTACGGGGACAAAACCTACGAGCAGTACTTC. Its translation is CASSYGDKTYEQYF.

This clone was seen a handful of times. The chain recombines TRBV7-2 with TRBJ2-7, with D tentatively TRBD2 (6 bases). Trimming removed 7 bases at V and 0 bases at J, with 16 bases between. The CDR3 sequence is 15 residues long. In germline, CDR1 is SGHTA, CDR2 FQGNSA. The CDR3 DNA is TGTGCCAGCAACAACCTGGGACTTCCCTCCTACGAGCAGTACTTC. Amino acid sequence: CASNNLGLPSYEQYF.

This clone was detected a few times. The chain recombines TRBV5-1 with TRBJ2-7, with D perhaps TRBD1 (8 bases). The germline V gene has CDR1 SGHRS and CDR2 YFSETQ. V was pared by 4 bases and J by 2 bases, with 13 bases between. The CDR3 is 14 amino acids. The CDR3 protein is CASSDRGGTYEQYF. Written as DNA, the CDR3 is TGCGCCAGCAGCGACAGGGGAGGGACCTACGAGCAGTACTTC.

This clone was counted only a few times. The chain carries TRBV7-3 and TRBJ2-3, with D possibly being TRBD2 (6 bases). The CDR3 is 16 amino acids. V shed 2 bases and J shed 0 bases, with 12 bases lying between them. Germline-derived CDR1 and CDR2 are SGHTA and FQGTGA. For the CDR3, the DNA is TGTGCCAGCAGCTTAGGGAGCAGCGGGAGCACAGATACGCAGTATTTT. Protein sequence: CASSLGSSGSTDTQYF.

The rearrangement joins TRBV25-1 to TRBJ1-1, with TRBD1 identical over 7 bases. CDR3 size: 15 residues. J was trimmed by 2 bases and V by 4 bases; bases with no gene match: 7. Germline V lookup: CDR1 MGHDK, CDR2 SYGVNS. The CDR3 DNA sequence: TGTGCCAGCAGTGCGATGGGACAGTCCAACACTGAAGCTTTCTTT. Protein sequence: CASSAMGQSNTEAFF.